Listed below are T cell receptor beta chains from one sample, sequenced in a study of blood T cell repertoires in COVID-19. The data were produced by immunoSEQ multiplex PCR, yet TCRdb's version contains in-frame clones alone and is incomplete. This table holds around 280,000 clones, roughly nine tenths found once. The sample taken for sequencing was PBMCs or T cells enriched from blood (not recorded which). Every receptor here comes from a woman aged 40 to 55 who had recovered from COVID-19. Both conserved end residues are part of each CDR3. D genes are given only for firm matches. Some rows have no size entry. The others give once, few or many, or a class for an expanded clone.

D gene: -; J gene: TRBJ2-2; clone size: few; V gene: TRBV24-1; CDR3 DNA: TGTGCCACCAGTACACAGGGACCCACCGGGGAGCTGTTTTTT; CDR3 protein: CATSTQGPTGELFF
D gene: TRBD2; J gene: TRBJ2-5; clone size: -; V gene: TRBV11-2; CDR3 DNA: TGTGCCAGCAGCCCCGGACTAGCGGTACAAGAGACCCAGTACTTC; CDR3 protein: CASSPGLAVQETQYF
D gene: TRBD2; J gene: TRBJ2-7; clone size: -; V gene: TRBV5-1; CDR3 DNA: TGCGCCAGCAGCGCGATACTGGGAGGGTTCTCCTACGAGCAGTACTTC; CDR3 protein: CASSAILGGFSYEQYF
D gene: -; J gene: TRBJ2-7; clone size: -; V gene: TRBV10-1; CDR3 DNA: TGCGCCAGCACTACGGGACTCTACGAGCAGTACTTC; CDR3 protein: CASTTGLYEQYF
D gene: -; J gene: TRBJ1-2; clone size: -; V gene: TRBV20-1; CDR3 DNA: TGCAGTGCTAGAGCAGGGTATGGCTACACCTTC; CDR3 protein: CSARAGYGYTF
D gene: -; J gene: TRBJ1-2; clone size: -; V gene: TRBV30; CDR3 DNA: TGTGCCTGGAGTGACGGGGGTACAAACTATGGCTACACCTTC; CDR3 protein: CAWSDGGTNYGYTF
D gene: TRBD1; J gene: TRBJ1-5; clone size: -; V gene: TRBV18; CDR3 DNA: TGTGCCAGCTCACCGGGGACAGGGGTAAATCAGCCCCAGCATTTT; CDR3 protein: CASSPGTGVNQPQHF
D gene: -; J gene: TRBJ2-1; clone size: -; V gene: TRBV19; CDR3 DNA: TGTGCCAGTAGTCCCTTTGAGGGCACCTACAATGAGCAGTTCTTC; CDR3 protein: CASSPFEGTYNEQFF
D gene: -; J gene: TRBJ2-3; clone size: -; V gene: TRBV7-2; CDR3 DNA: TGTGCCAGCAGCTTAGCGAGACGGGACATCACAGATACGCAGTATTTT; CDR3 protein: CASSLARRDITDTQYF
D gene: TRBD1; J gene: TRBJ1-1; clone size: -; V gene: TRBV18; CDR3 DNA: TGTGCCAGCTCAAGATACACCGGGACAGGGGGCTCCGTGGGGAACACTGAAGCTTTCTTT; CDR3 protein: CASSRYTGTGGSVGNTEAFF
D gene: -; J gene: TRBJ1-4; clone size: few; V gene: TRBV11-3; CDR3 DNA: TGTGCCAGCAGCTTAGGTCACAGGGAAGCAACTAATGAAAAACTGTTTTTT; CDR3 protein: CASSLGHREATNEKLFF
D gene: TRBD1; J gene: TRBJ1-1; clone size: -; V gene: TRBV15; CDR3 DNA: TGTGCCACCAGCAGAGATCGGACAGGGGGGACTGAAGCTTTCTTT; CDR3 protein: CATSRDRTGGTEAFF
D gene: -; J gene: TRBJ2-2; clone size: -; V gene: TRBV15; CDR3 DNA: TGTGCCACCAGCAGAGATGTGGGCCCCTCCTTTACCGGGGAGCTGTTTTTT; CDR3 protein: CATSRDVGPSFTGELFF
D gene: -; J gene: TRBJ1-2; clone size: -; V gene: TRBV3-1/TRBV3-2; CDR3 DNA: TGTGCCAGCAGCCAAGGTCCCCTCTCGACAGGTTCCTATGGCTACACCTTC; CDR3 protein: CASSQGPLSTGSYGYTF
D gene: TRBD1; J gene: TRBJ1-1; clone size: -; V gene: TRBV2; CDR3 DNA: TGTGCCAGCAGTATGGACAGGGGTGCAGCTGAAGCTTTCTTT; CDR3 protein: CASSMDRGAAEAFF
D gene: TRBD1; J gene: TRBJ2-5; clone size: -; V gene: TRBV6-1; CDR3 DNA: TGTGCCAGCAGTGACCGACAGGGGTTAGGAGAGACCCAGTACTTC; CDR3 protein: CASSDRQGLGETQYF
D gene: -; J gene: TRBJ2-7; clone size: -; V gene: TRBV18; CDR3 DNA: TGTGCCAGCTCACCCGCGGACACAACCTACGAGCAGTACTTC; CDR3 protein: CASSPADTTYEQYF
D gene: -; J gene: TRBJ1-2; clone size: -; V gene: TRBV3-1/TRBV3-2; CDR3 DNA: TGTGCCAGCAGCCTCGGACTCTTTTTGGGCTACACCTTC; CDR3 protein: CASSLGLFLGYTF
D gene: -; J gene: TRBJ2-5; clone size: once; V gene: TRBV5-4; CDR3 DNA: TGTGCCAGCAGCACACCTGAAAAGACCCAGTACTTC; CDR3 protein: CASSTPEKTQYF
D gene: -; J gene: TRBJ1-2; clone size: -; V gene: TRBV11-2; CDR3 DNA: TGTGCCAGCAGTCTTATGTGGGGGGGAGACGGCTACACCTTC; CDR3 protein: CASSLMWGGDGYTF
D gene: -; J gene: TRBJ2-5; clone size: -; V gene: TRBV5-1; CDR3 DNA: TGCGCCAGCAGTATCGGCACAGTGGAAGAGACCCAGTACTTC; CDR3 protein: CASSIGTVEETQYF
D gene: TRBD1; J gene: TRBJ1-3; clone size: -; V gene: TRBV5-1; CDR3 DNA: TGCGCCAGCAGCTTGGGACAGGGGGCGGTTGGAAACACCATATATTTT; CDR3 protein: CASSLGQGAVGNTIYF
D gene: -; J gene: TRBJ1-1; clone size: -; V gene: TRBV5-4; CDR3 DNA: TGTGCCAGCAGCTTAACAGGGATCCTCACTGAAGCTTTCTTT; CDR3 protein: CASSLTGILTEAFF
D gene: -; J gene: TRBJ1-1; clone size: -; V gene: TRBV18; CDR3 DNA: TGTGCCAGCTCACCTTTTATGCAGGAAGGCACTGAAGCTTTCTTT; CDR3 protein: CASSPFMQEGTEAFF
D gene: -; J gene: TRBJ2-1; clone size: -; V gene: TRBV6-6; CDR3 DNA: TGTGCCAGCAGTTATTTCCGCTCCTACAATGAGCAGTTCTTC; CDR3 protein: CASSYFRSYNEQFF